The table lists the clone carrying this TCR beta chain with a few counts. The data stem from a study of cytomegalovirus exposure and HLA in healthy donors. Vbeta (60) and Jbeta (13) primers were used in the PCR. Using immunoSEQ multiplex PCR, the repertoire was profiled, and TCRdb retains in-frame clones only, with some absent. The sample includes over 100,000 clones, more than 65% of them seen just once. Germline CDR1 reads MNHEY; CDR2 reads SVGAGI. V was shortened by 4 bases and J by 6 bases, with 16 bases between the two germline ends. This CDR3 contains 16 residues. Sequencing used PBMCs. The source is a male donor in good health and CMV-seropositive. The chain carries TRBV6-5 and TRBJ1-6; weak D call: TRBD1 (5 bases). Written as DNA, the CDR3 is TGTGCCAGCAGTTCGACGGGGGGGATTAGTAATTCACCCCTCCACTTT. This sequence encodes CASSSTGGISNSPLHF.